These 23 T cell receptor beta chains share one sample of origin, sequenced in a study of blood T cell repertoires in COVID-19. The assay was immunoSEQ multiplex PCR, and TCRdb's table has in-frame clones only and misses some. In the table there are 120,000 to 150,000 clones, about 82% of which are singletons. The sequencing input was PBMCs or T cells enriched from blood (not recorded which). Every receptor here comes from a woman in her 40s who had recovered from COVID-19.

The chain is built from TRBV3-1 (or the pseudogene TRBV3-2) and TRBJ2-1; 7 bases line up with TRBD2. The germline CDR1 and CDR2 sequences are LGHDT and YNNKEL (reference sequence). The V and J ends lost 0 bases and 1 base, in that order; junction bases with no gene match: 15. The CDR3 is 20 amino acids. As DNA, the CDR3 is TGTGCCAGCAGCCAAGAACGGGGTAAACGGACTAGTTTTTCCTACAATGAGCAGTTCTTC. This encodes CASSQERGKRTSFSYNEQFF.

V gene TRBV6-5 combines with J gene TRBJ2-7, with 8 positions matching TRBD1. Germline assignment: CDR1 MNHEY and CDR2 SVGAGI. Unmatched junction bases numbered 12, after V lost 7 bases and J lost 7 bases. The CDR3 totals 14 residues. The CDR3 here is CASTPTQDREEQYF. DNA of the CDR3: TGTGCCAGCACCCCCACCCAGGACAGGGAAGAGCAGTACTTC.

V gene TRBV5-1 combines with J gene TRBJ2-1; TRBD2 aligns across 14 bases. In germline, CDR1 is SGHRS, CDR2 YFSETQ. After removal of 4 bases from V and 2 bases from J, the junction contained 5 bases not matched to a gene. The CDR3 contains 17 residues. The CDR3 bases are TGCGCCAGCAGCCCCCGACTAGCGGGAGGGCCCTACAATGAGCAGTTCTTC. Translated: CASSPRLAGGPYNEQFF.

The V gene is TRBV6-1, the J gene TRBJ2-2; 12 bases are a match to TRBD2. CDR3 length equals 15 residues. V dropped 3 bases and J dropped 4; count of bases not matched to a gene: 0. The V gene's germline CDR1 is MNHNS and CDR2 SASEGT. DNA of the CDR3: TGTGCCAGCAGTGAGACTAGCGGGGGCACCGGGGAGCTGTTTTTT. The encoded protein is CASSETSGGTGELFF.

This chain links TRBV5-1 with TRBJ1-3; D not resolved. Per the germline V gene, CDR1 is SGHRS and CDR2 is YFSETQ. Trimming stripped 0 bases from V and 0 bases from J, with 7 bases between. The CDR3 spans 15 residues. CDR3 amino acids: CASSLVGSSGNTIYF. The CDR3 nucleotides read TGCGCCAGCAGCTTGGTCGGGAGCTCTGGAAACACCATATATTTT.

This chain uses TRBV7-9 with TRBJ2-5; TRBD2 is a possible D gene (6 bases). Germline V gene data show CDR1 as SEHNR and CDR2 as FQNEAQ (reference sequence). The V and J ends lost 5 bases and 1 base respectively, with 14 bases between them. This CDR3 region has 15 residues. The CDR3 protein is CASSHNPSAQETQYF. The DNA of the CDR3 is TGTGCCAGCAGCCATAACCCTAGCGCCCAAGAGACCCAGTACTTC. Based on the CDR3 plus reference TRBV7-9 and TRBJ2-5, the full variable domain is DTGVSQNPRHKITKRGQNVTFRCDPISEHNRLYWYRQTLGQGPEFLTYFQNEAQLEKSRLLSDRFSAERPKGSFSTLEIQRTEQGDSAMYLCASSHNPSAQETQYFGPGTRLLVL.

The gene calls are TRBV19 and TRBJ1-4; 7 bases map to TRBD1. The CDR3 is made up of 15 amino acids. The V gene's germline CDR1 is LNHDA and CDR2 SQIVND (reference sequence). Trimming took 4 bases from V and 6 from J; bases not matched to a gene: 8. The CDR3 DNA reads TGTGCCAGTAGTACCCTACAGGGGATGGATGAAAAACTGTTTTTT. This gives the protein CASSTLQGMDEKLFF.

This clone came up once. The chain recombines TRBV5-1 with TRBJ2-7, with 7 bases matching TRBD1. The V and J ends lost 0 bases and 2 bases, in that order; junction bases with no gene match: 14. Germline V gives CDR1 SGHRS, CDR2 YFSETQ. This CDR3 region has 18 residues. CDR3 coding DNA: TGCGCCAGCAGCTTGGGCTTCGTCGCCGGGACAGCCCCCTACGAGCAGTACTTC. It is translated as CASSLGFVAGTAPYEQYF.

CDR3 sequence (DNA): TGTGCCAGCAGTTTCAGCGTTGAGCAGTTCTTC. Translation gives CASSFSVEQFF. This sequence joins TRBV12-3 or TRBV12-4 and TRBJ2-1, with D unresolved. The CDR3 contains 11 residues. The ends were cut back, 3 bases at V and 9 bases at J, with 6 bases in the middle.

This chain joins TRBV11-2 and TRBJ2-1; D is unclear. Trimming shortened V by 1 base and J by 5 bases, and 12 bases separated the two germline ends. The CDR3 covers 15 residues. Germline loops: CDR1 SGHAT, CDR2 FQNNGV. The CDR3 DNA follows: TGTGCCAGCAGCTTAGTTTTAGTGACTGACAATGAGCAGTTCTTC. Protein product: CASSLVLVTDNEQFF.

This rearrangement joins TRBV9 to TRBJ2-7, with D perhaps matching TRBD1 (8 bases). V lost 1 base to trimming and J lost 7 bases, with 24 bases between them. Germline V gene lookup returns CDR1 SGDLS and CDR2 YYNGEE. The CDR3 contains 17 residues. The CDR3 protein is CASSVNIGGQGAGEQYF. The CDR3 nucleotides are TGTGCCAGCAGCGTAAATATCGGAGGACAGGGAGCGGGGGAGCAGTACTTC.

The chain recombines TRBV12-5 with TRBJ2-7; 7 nucleotides line up with TRBD2. With 5 bases clipped from V and 4 bases from J, the junction kept 8 bases outside the gene matches. CDR1 and CDR2 (germline): LGHNT, FRNRAP. The CDR3 sequence is 14 residues long. Here the CDR3 DNA reads TGTGCTAGTGGTCTCGGCGGGAGTACGTACGAGCAGTACTTC. Amino acid sequence: CASGLGGSTYEQYF.

This chain uses TRBV24-1 with TRBJ2-1; perhaps TRBD2 as D (6 bases). The germline gives CDR1 KGHDR, CDR2 SFDVKD. V lost 5 bases and J lost 6, with 16 bases in between. The CDR3 consists of 15 residues. The CDR3 nucleotides are TGTGCCACCAGTGGAGCCGGGAGCTCCGGCAATGAGCAGTTCTTC. It encodes CATSGAGSSGNEQFF.

J is TRBJ1-1 and V is TRBV10-3; possibly TRBD1 for D (6 bases). V lost 2 bases to trimming and J lost 5 bases, with 12 bases between them. The CDR3 consists of 14 residues. Germline CDR1 reads ENHRY; CDR2 reads SYGVKD. The CDR3 is CAISETGTGTEAFF. The CDR3 DNA is TGTGCCATCAGTGAGACCGGTACAGGGACTGAAGCTTTCTTT.

The chain has TRBV6-5 and TRBJ2-3, with 9 bases identical to TRBD2. Germline V gene sequence: CDR1 MNHEY, CDR2 SVGAGI. The CDR3 sequence is 14 residues long. Unmatched junction bases numbered 5, after V lost 6 bases and J lost 4 bases. CDR3 nucleotide sequence: TGTGCCAGCAGCTTAGCGGGGGCCCCAGATACGCAGTATTTT. Its translation is CASSLAGAPDTQYF.

This clone was observed a few times. The chain couples TRBV19 to TRBJ2-7, with TRBD1 matching over 9 bases. The CDR3 runs 12 residues. Germline-derived CDR1 and CDR2 are LNHDA and SQIVND (reference sequence). V lost 9 bases, J lost 6 bases, and 6 bases stayed unmatched. Here the CDR3 DNA reads TGTGCCAGCACACAGACAGGGGGCGAGCAGTACTTC. Its translation is CASTQTGGEQYF.

The J gene is TRBJ2-1, the V gene TRBV4-1; D is undetermined. V dropped 4 bases and J dropped 5 bases, with 9 bases sitting between them. The CDR3 loop spans 13 amino acids. The V gene's germline CDR1 is MGHRA and CDR2 YSYEKL. CDR3 DNA sequence: TGCGCCAGCAGCCGGCGGTCGGACAATGAGCAGTTCTTC. Its translation is CASSRRSDNEQFF.

CDR3 DNA: TGCGCCAGCAGCCAAGAGAGGGGGAATCAGCCCCAGCATTTT. Amino acids: CASSQERGNQPQHF. This sequence joins TRBV4-1 and TRBJ1-5; possible D gene TRBD1, 6 bases. This CDR3 spans 14 amino acids. Germline assignment: CDR1 MGHRA and CDR2 YSYEKL. V gave up 0 bases and J gave up 4 bases, with 7 bases separating them.

This clone has a single count. The gene calls are TRBV5-8 and TRBJ2-7, with 8 bases aligning to TRBD1. This CDR3 has 16 amino acids. The V gene's germline CDR1 is SGHTS and CDR2 YDEGEE. V shed 3 bases, J shed 0 bases, and the junction held 8 bases outside the gene matches. CDR3 DNA: TGTGCCAGCAGCTGGGGGACCGGGACAGGCTCCTACGAGCAGTACTTC. It is translated as CASSWGTGTGSYEQYF.

The chain carries TRBV2 and TRBJ1-1, with 7 bases that match TRBD1. Looked up from germline, CDR1 is SNHLY and CDR2 is FYNNEI. CDR3 length: 13 amino acids. Losses at the gene ends were 10 bases for V and 1 base for J; bases not matched to a gene: 6. The CDR3: CATGRDRNTEAFF. The CDR3 DNA reads as TGTGCCACCGGCCGGGACAGGAACACTGAAGCTTTCTTT.

The chain is built from TRBV4-2 and TRBJ2-5, with 14 bases aligning to TRBD2. The CDR3 length is 17 residues. Germline V gene sequence: CDR1 LGHNA, CDR2 YNFKEQ. The trim removed 4 bases at V and 4 bases at J, leaving 8 bases unmatched. Here the CDR3 DNA reads TGTGCCAGCAGCCTCCACAGTGGACTAGCGGGGGGAGAGACCCAGTACTTC. Translated, it gives CASSLHSGLAGGETQYF.

This rearrangement joins TRBV7-8 to TRBJ2-5; tentatively, D is TRBD2 (6 bases). CDR3 size: 18 residues. Germline V gives CDR1 SGHVS, CDR2 FQNEAQ. V was trimmed by 1 base and J by 7 bases, leaving 25 bases between them. In nucleotides, the CDR3 is TGTGCCAGCAGCTTAGGGGGCTTCGGGGGAAGGCTGAAAGGGACCCAGTACTTC. This gives the protein CASSLGGFGGRLKGTQYF.

The chain has TRBV4-2 and TRBJ2-3, with 10 nucleotides matching TRBD2. This CDR3 is built from 15 residues. CDR1 LGHNA and CDR2 YNFKEQ come from the germline V gene. Trimming removed 4 bases from V and 3 bases from J; junction bases left unmatched: 4. CDR3 nucleotide sequence: TGTGCCAGCAGCCTGAGCGGGGGGGCAACAGATACGCAGTATTTT. Translation: CASSLSGGATDTQYF.